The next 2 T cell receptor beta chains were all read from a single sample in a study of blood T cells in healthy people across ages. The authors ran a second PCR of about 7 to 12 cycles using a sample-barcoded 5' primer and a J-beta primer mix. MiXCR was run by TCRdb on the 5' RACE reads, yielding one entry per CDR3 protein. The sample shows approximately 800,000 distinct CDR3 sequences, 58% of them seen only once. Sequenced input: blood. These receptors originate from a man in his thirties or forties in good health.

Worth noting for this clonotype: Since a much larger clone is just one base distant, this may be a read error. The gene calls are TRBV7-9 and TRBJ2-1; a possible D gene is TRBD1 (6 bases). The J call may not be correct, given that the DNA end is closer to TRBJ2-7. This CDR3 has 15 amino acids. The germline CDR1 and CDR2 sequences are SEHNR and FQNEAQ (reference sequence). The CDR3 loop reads CASSWRQDPYNEQYF. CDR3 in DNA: TGTGCCAGCAGCTGGCGACAGGACCCCTACAATGAGCAGTACTTC.

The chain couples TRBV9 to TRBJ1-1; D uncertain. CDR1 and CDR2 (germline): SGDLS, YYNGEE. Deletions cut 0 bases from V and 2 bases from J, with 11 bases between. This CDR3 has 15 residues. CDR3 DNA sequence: TGTGCCAGCAGCGTAGTGTCGGCGGCCAACACTGAAGCTTTCTTT. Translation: CASSVVSAANTEAFF. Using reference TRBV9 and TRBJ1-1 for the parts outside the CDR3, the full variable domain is DSGVTQTPKHLITATGQRVTLRCSPRSGDLSVYWYQQSLDQGLQFLIQYYNGEERAKGNILERFSAQQFPDLHSELNLSSLELGDSALYFCASSVVSAANTEAFFGQGTRLTVV.